The 5 T cell receptor beta chains given below trace back to one sample, sequenced in a study of T cells in Graves' hyperthyroidism and ophthalmopathy. Amplified TCR beta CDR3 regions derived from RNA transcripts. During a first-round RT-PCR of the TCR CDR3, the HTBI primer set was used. TCRdb processed the multiplex PCR reads anew with MiXCR; each CDR3 protein has one entry. The sample has 370,000 or so distinct CDR3 sequences, more than 20% seen once. Material for sequencing was blood. These receptor sequences come from a man aged 50 to 60 with Graves' hyperthyroidism.

The chain carries TRBV7-9 and TRBJ2-1; D remains ambiguous. CDR1 SEHNR and CDR2 FQNEAQ come from the germline V gene (reference sequence). The CDR3 is 15 residues long. V gave up 1 base and J gave up 7 bases, with 14 bases separating them. This CDR3 reads CASSLVASTDNEQFF. As DNA, the CDR3 is TGTGCCAGCAGCTTAGTCGCCAGCACCGATAATGAGCAGTTCTTC.

The genes are TRBV7-9 and TRBJ2-3, with D perhaps matching TRBD1 or TRBD2 (5 bases each). This CDR3 spans 17 amino acids. Germline V lookup: CDR1 SEHNR, CDR2 FQNEAQ (reference sequence). Trimming took off 5 bases at V and 0 bases at J, with 18 bases between the two ends. The CDR3 region is CASSAPGTSSSTDTQYF. The CDR3 DNA is TGTGCCAGCAGCGCTCCAGGGACGTCCTCTAGCACAGATACGCAGTATTTT.

This clonotype was picked up many times. V gene TRBV18 combines with J gene TRBJ2-7; perhaps TRBD2 as D (6 bases). Germline V gene lookup returns CDR1 KGHSH and CDR2 LQKENI. Trimming shortened V by 4 bases and J by 3 bases, and 16 bases separated the two germline ends. The CDR3 length is 15 residues. The CDR3 is CASSQTGTPGYEQYF. CDR3 DNA sequence: TGTGCCAGCTCACAGACCGGGACTCCTGGCTACGAGCAGTACTTC.

This clonotype appeared a few times. This sequence joins TRBV11-2 and TRBJ1-5; D unresolved. CDR3 size: 14 residues. Germline assignment: CDR1 SGHAT and CDR2 FQNNGV. Between the trimmed V and J ends, which lost 0 bases and 4 bases, there was a span of 7 bases. The CDR3 here is CASSLERINQPQHF. DNA of the CDR3: TGTGCCAGCAGCTTAGAGCGGATTAATCAGCCCCAGCATTTT.

J is TRBJ1-1 and V is TRBV10-3; 7 nucleotides agree with TRBD1. The CDR3 loop spans 13 amino acids. Trimming at V came to 4 bases and at J to 3 bases, leaving 2 bases not matched to a gene. CDR1 is ENHRY, CDR2 SYGVKD, per germline. The CDR3 region has the DNA TGTGCCATCAGTGGTACAGGGGACACTGAAGCTTTCTTT. Its translation is CAISGTGDTEAFF.